This passage covers 16 T cell receptor beta chains from one sample sequenced in a study of blood T cell repertoires in COVID-19. Clones were read by immunoSEQ multiplex PCR, and TCRdb kept only the in-frame ones, dropping some. Of about 180,000 clones detected, 82% appear once; the ten largest clones hold 18%. Sequencing input: PBMCs or T cells enriched from blood (not recorded which). The receptors were sampled from a man between 60 and 70 years old who had recovered from COVID-19.

The CDR3 DNA is TGTGCCAGCAGCTTGGCCCGTTCCCCGGGGGGGCAAGAGACCCAGTACTTC. Translated: CASSLARSPGGQETQYF. The chain links TRBV5-4 to TRBJ2-5, with 8 positions matching TRBD2. Germline V gene data show CDR1 as SGHNT and CDR2 as YYREEE (reference sequence). After removal of 0 bases from V and 2 bases from J, the junction contained 9 bases not matched to a gene. The CDR3 is made up of 17 amino acids.

This sequence joins TRBV9 and TRBJ2-1; 7 positions match TRBD2. The trim removed 0 bases at V and 7 bases at J, leaving 7 bases unmatched. Germline CDR1 and CDR2: SGDLS and YYNGEE. The CDR3 spans 15 residues. The CDR3, as DNA: TGTGCCAGCAGCGTAGTAACGGGAGGATTTAATGAGCAGTTCTTC. As protein: CASSVVTGGFNEQFF.

This rearrangement joins TRBV14 to TRBJ2-7; D is unclear. Germline CDR1 and CDR2: SGHDN and FVKESK. V was cut by 1 base and J by 0 bases, with 7 bases left in between. The CDR3 is 14 residues long. The CDR3: CASSQGLASYEQYF. CDR3 coding DNA: TGTGCCAGCAGCCAAGGTTTGGCCTCCTACGAGCAGTACTTC.

This chain connects TRBV9 to TRBJ1-3; no reliable D call. From germline, CDR1 is SGDLS and CDR2 YYNGEE. Trimming cost V 10 bases and J 8 bases, with 4 bases left between them. The CDR3 totals 8 residues. The CDR3 nucleotides are TGTGCCCGGGACACCATATATTTT. Its protein product is CARDTIYF.

This clone was counted a single time. The chain couples TRBV29-1 to TRBJ2-6; 9 bases are a match to TRBD2. Germline values: CDR1 SQVTM, CDR2 ANQGSEA. The CDR3 sequence is 16 residues long. V dropped 6 bases and J dropped 4; count of bases not matched to a gene: 10. Here the CDR3 DNA reads TGCAGCGTGAGGGCTAGCGGGAATTCAGGGGCCAACGTCCTGACTTTC. Residues: CSVRASGNSGANVLTF. Drawing the rest from reference TRBV29-1 and TRBJ2-6, the complete variable domain is SAVISQKPSRDICQRGTSLTIQCQVDSQVTMMFWYRQQPGQSLTLIATANQGSEATYESGFVIDKFPISRPNLTFSTLTVSNMSPEDSSIYLCSVRASGNSGANVLTFGAGSRLTVL.

This chain connects TRBV27 to TRBJ2-7; 10 nucleotides line up with TRBD1. Trimming took 2 bases from V and 7 from J; bases not matched to a gene: 11. CDR1 is MNHEY and CDR2 is SMNVEV in the germline V gene (reference sequence). The CDR3 is made up of 16 amino acids. The CDR3 DNA reads as TGTGCCAGCAGTTTAGGTGGCCGGGACAGGGGTGAGGAGCAGTACTTC. It encodes CASSLGGRDRGEEQYF.

The rearrangement links TRBV27 to TRBJ2-3, with 8 bases aligning to TRBD1. V was pared by 5 bases and J by 4 bases, with 2 bases of the junction left unmatched. From germline, CDR1 is MNHEY and CDR2 SMNVEV (reference sequence). The CDR3 sequence is 13 residues long. CDR3 DNA: TGTGCCAGCAGTCCGGACAGGGCAGATACGCAGTATTTT. This sequence encodes CASSPDRADTQYF.

The sample holds a few counts of this clone. J is TRBJ2-7 and V is TRBV5-5; 14 nucleotides agree with TRBD2. V lost 0 bases, J lost 13 bases, and 6 bases stayed unmatched. Germline V lookup: CDR1 SGHKS, CDR2 YYEKEE (reference sequence). The length of the CDR3 is 14 residues. The CDR3 here is CASSLVGTSGRNYF. For the CDR3, the DNA is TGTGCCAGCAGCTTGGTTGGGACTAGCGGGAGAAATTACTTC. The full variable domain, with the rest looked up from reference TRBV5-5 and TRBJ2-7, is DAGVTQSPTHLIKTRGQQVTLRCSPISGHKSVSWYQQVLGQGPQFIFQYYEKEERGRGNFPDRFSARQFPNYSSELNVNALLLGDSALYLCASSLVGTSGRNYFGPGTRLTVT.

The count of this clone is one. In DNA, the CDR3 is TGCAGTGCTAGTGACCGGGACAGGGGCTACGAGCAGTACTTC. The encoded protein is CSASDRDRGYEQYF. V is TRBV20-1 and J is TRBJ2-7; the match to TRBD1 covers 10 bases. CDR1 is DFQATT, CDR2 SNEGSKA, per germline (reference sequence). This CDR3 has 14 amino acids. V shed 3 bases, J shed 3 bases, and the junction held 5 bases outside the gene matches.

The chain carries TRBV28 and TRBJ1-1; D unclear. V shed 3 bases and J shed 5 bases, with 4 bases lying between them. This CDR3 has 11 amino acids. CDR1 is MDHEN, CDR2 SYDVKM, per germline. The DNA of the CDR3 is TGTGCCAGCAGTTTCAGGACTGAAGCTTTCTTT. Translation: CASSFRTEAFF.

The chain couples TRBV2 to TRBJ2-3; 13 bases map to TRBD2. V was clipped by 6 bases and J by 0 bases; unmatched bases: 12. This CDR3 contains 19 residues. Germline V gene lookup returns CDR1 SNHLY and CDR2 FYNNEI. CDR3 sequence (DNA): TGTGCCAGCAGGGGACCCGGGACTAGCGGGGTCCATAGCACAGATACGCAGTATTTT. Protein product: CASRGPGTSGVHSTDTQYF.

This rearrangement joins TRBV12-5 to TRBJ2-5; 8 bases map to TRBD1. V lost 4 bases and J lost 0; bases outside the gene matches: 1. CDR3 length: 14 residues. Germline-derived CDR1 and CDR2 are LGHNT and FRNRAP. CDR3 nucleotides: TGTGCTAGTGGTTCGGGACAGGACCAAGAGACCCAGTACTTC. It codes for CASGSGQDQETQYF.

The chain is built from TRBV29-1 and TRBJ1-3; D not resolved. Trimming stripped 4 bases from V and 0 bases from J, with 10 bases between. The CDR3 is made up of 14 amino acids. Looked up from germline, CDR1 is SQVTM and CDR2 is ANQGSEA. In DNA form, the CDR3 reads TGCAGCGTTGTGGGCGGGAACTCTGGAAACACCATATATTTT. Protein sequence: CSVVGGNSGNTIYF.

A single count supports this clone. This sequence joins TRBV7-9 and TRBJ1-5; tentative D call: TRBD1 (5 bases). V was pared by 4 bases and J by 3 bases, with 7 bases between. The germline V gene has CDR1 SEHNR and CDR2 FQNEAQ (reference sequence). CDR3 size: 13 residues. CDR3 DNA: TGTGCCAGCAGCTCAGGGTCCAATCAGCCCCAGCATTTT. Amino acids: CASSSGSNQPQHF.

This rearrangement joins TRBV3-1 (or the pseudogene TRBV3-2) to TRBJ2-7; D unresolved. The CDR3 length is 15 residues. Trimming took off 2 bases at V and 7 bases at J, with 18 bases between the two ends. Germline values: CDR1 LGHDT, CDR2 YNNKEL (reference sequence). The CDR3, as DNA: TGTGCCAGCAGCCAAAGAGAGGTCCGGGTGGCAGAGCAGTACTTC. Residues: CASSQREVRVAEQYF.

The chain combines TRBV7-9 with TRBJ1-1; D is unresolved. The V end was cut by 2 bases, the J end by 1 base, with 5 bases between. This CDR3 contains 13 residues. CDR1 and CDR2 from the germline V gene are SEHNR and FQNEAQ (reference sequence). The CDR3 sequence: CASSLRQNTEAFF. The CDR3 DNA is TGTGCCAGCAGCTTACGACAGAACACTGAAGCTTTCTTT.